The following is a T cell receptor beta chain sequence with its context. Antigen: not known. It was with 60 Vbeta and 13 Jbeta primers that the PCR ran. Here immunoSEQ multiplex PCR was the method, and the copy in TCRdb shows in-frame clones only, minus some. The sample lists under 200,000 clones; roughly 84% were seen once. This specimen comes from a study of cytomegalovirus exposure and HLA in healthy donors. Notes on the study in general: Analysis was carried out at a later point, and it linked a missense DCLRE1C variant to TCR beta V- and J-gene trimming.

Germline V gene data show CDR1 as SGHRS and CDR2 as YFSETQ. Trimming removed 3 bases from V and 8 bases from J, with 12 bases in between. The CDR3 totals 14 residues. The clonotype comes from a male donor in good health and CMV-seronegative. The chain recombines TRBV5-1 with TRBJ1-6; D is perhaps TRBD1 (6 bases). Sequencing was done on a sample of PBMCs. As DNA, the CDR3 is TGCGCCAGCAGCTCCGGACAGCCCTATTCACCCCTCCACTTT. Translating it yields CASSSGQPYSPLHF.